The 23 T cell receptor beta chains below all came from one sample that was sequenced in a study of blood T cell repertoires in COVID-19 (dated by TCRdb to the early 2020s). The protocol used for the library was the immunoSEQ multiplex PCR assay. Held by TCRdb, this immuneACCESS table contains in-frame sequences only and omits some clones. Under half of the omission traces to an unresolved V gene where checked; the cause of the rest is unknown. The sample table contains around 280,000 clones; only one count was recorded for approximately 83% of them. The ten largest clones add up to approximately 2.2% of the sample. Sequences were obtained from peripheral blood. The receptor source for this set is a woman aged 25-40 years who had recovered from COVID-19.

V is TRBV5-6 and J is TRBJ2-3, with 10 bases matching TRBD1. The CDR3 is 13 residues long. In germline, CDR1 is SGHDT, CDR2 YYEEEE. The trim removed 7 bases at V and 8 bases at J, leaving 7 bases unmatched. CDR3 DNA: TGTGCCAGCTACAGACAGGGGGCAGGTACGCAGTATTTT. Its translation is CASYRQGAGTQYF.

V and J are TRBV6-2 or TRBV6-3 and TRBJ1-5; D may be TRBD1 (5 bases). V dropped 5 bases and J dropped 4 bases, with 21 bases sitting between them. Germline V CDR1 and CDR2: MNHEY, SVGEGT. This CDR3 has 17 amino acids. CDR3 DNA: TGTGCCAGCAGTCGGTGGGGAGACCGGGACTTTAATCAGCCCCAGCATTTT. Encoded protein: CASSRWGDRDFNQPQHF.

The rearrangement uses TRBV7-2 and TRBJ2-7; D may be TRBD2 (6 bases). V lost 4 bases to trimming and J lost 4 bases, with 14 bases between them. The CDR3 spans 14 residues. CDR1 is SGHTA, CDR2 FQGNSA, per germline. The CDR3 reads CASSSPGLGYEQYF. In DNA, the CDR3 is TGTGCCAGCAGCTCCCCGGGACTGGGTTACGAGCAGTACTTC.

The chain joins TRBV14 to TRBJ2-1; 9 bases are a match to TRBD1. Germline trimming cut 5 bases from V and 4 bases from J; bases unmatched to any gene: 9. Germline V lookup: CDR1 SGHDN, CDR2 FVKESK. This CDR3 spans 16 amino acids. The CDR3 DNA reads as TGTGCCAGCAGCGTCCGACAGGGGGGAATATACAATGAGCAGTTCTTC. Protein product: CASSVRQGGIYNEQFF.

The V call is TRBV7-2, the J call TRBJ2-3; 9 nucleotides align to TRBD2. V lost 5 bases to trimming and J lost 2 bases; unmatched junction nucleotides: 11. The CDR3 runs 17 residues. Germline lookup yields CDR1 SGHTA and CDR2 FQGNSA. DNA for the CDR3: TGTGCCAGCAGCGCTACGCTGCGGGAGGGTTTCACAGATACGCAGTATTTT. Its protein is CASSATLREGFTDTQYF.

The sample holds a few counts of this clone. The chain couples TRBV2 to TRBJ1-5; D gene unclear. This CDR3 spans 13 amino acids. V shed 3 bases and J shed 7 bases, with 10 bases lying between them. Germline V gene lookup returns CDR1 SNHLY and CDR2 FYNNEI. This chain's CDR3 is CASSDGGYQPQHF. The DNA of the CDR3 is TGTGCCAGCAGTGACGGAGGGTACCAGCCCCAGCATTTT.

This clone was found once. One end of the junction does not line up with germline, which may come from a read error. The CDR3 bases are TGTGCCAGCAGCCAGACTAGCGGAAACTACGGGCAGTACTTC. Translated: CASSQTSGNYGQYF. The V and J genes are TRBV7-3 and TRBJ2-7; 9 positions agree with TRBD2. The germline gives CDR1 SGHTA, CDR2 FQGTGA. The CDR3 covers 14 residues.

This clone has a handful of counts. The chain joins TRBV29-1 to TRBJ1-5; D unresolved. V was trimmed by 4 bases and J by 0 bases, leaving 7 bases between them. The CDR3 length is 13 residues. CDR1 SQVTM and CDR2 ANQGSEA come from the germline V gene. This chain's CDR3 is CSVGENSNQPQHF. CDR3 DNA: TGCAGCGTTGGGGAGAATAGCAATCAGCCCCAGCATTTT.

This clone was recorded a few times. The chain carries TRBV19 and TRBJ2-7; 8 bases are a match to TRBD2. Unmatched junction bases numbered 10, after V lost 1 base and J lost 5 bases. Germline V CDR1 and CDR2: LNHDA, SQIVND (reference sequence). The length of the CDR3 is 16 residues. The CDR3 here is CASSIATRGLAHEQYF. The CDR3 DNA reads TGTGCCAGTAGTATAGCAACCCGAGGACTAGCCCACGAGCAGTACTTC.

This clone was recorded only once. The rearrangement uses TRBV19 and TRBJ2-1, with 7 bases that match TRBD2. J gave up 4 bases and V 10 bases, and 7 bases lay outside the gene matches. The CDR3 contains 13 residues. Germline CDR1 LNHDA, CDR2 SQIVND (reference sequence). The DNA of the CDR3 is TGTGCCACCGCGGCTAGCGGATACAATGAGCAGTTCTTC. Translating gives CATAASGYNEQFF.

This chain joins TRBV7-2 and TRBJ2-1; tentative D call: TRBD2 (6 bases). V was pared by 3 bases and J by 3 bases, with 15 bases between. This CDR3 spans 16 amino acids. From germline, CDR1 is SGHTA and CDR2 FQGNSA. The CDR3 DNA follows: TGTGCCAGCAGCTTGTCCTGGAGGGTAAGCTACAATGAGCAGTTCTTC. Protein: CASSLSWRVSYNEQFF.

The CDR3 here is CASSSREGANSPLHF. The CDR3 DNA follows: TGTGCCAGCAGTTCCCGGGAGGGGGCTAATTCACCCCTCCACTTT. This chain joins TRBV6-6 and TRBJ1-6; 7 nucleotides line up with TRBD1. J lost 6 bases, V lost 4 bases, and 6 bases had no gene match. CDR1 is MNHNY, CDR2 SVGAGI, per germline (reference sequence). The CDR3 runs to 15 residues.

CDR3: CASSLSFQETQYF. CDR3 nucleotides: TGTGCCAGCAGTTTATCGTTTCAGGAGACCCAGTACTTC. The rearrangement joins TRBV27 to TRBJ2-5; D is undetermined. The CDR3 runs 13 residues. Trimming stripped 0 bases from V and 5 bases from J, with 7 bases between. Germline V gene data show CDR1 as MNHEY and CDR2 as SMNVEV (reference sequence).

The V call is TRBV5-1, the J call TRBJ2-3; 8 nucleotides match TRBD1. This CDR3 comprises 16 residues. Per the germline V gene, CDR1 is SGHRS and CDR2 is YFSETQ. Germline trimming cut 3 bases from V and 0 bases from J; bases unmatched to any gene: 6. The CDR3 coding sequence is TGCGCCAGCAGCTCTGGACAGGGACCTAGCACAGATACGCAGTATTTT. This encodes CASSSGQGPSTDTQYF. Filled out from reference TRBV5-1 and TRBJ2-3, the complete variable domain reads KAGVTQTPRYLIKTRGQQVTLSCSPISGHRSVSWYQQTPGQGLQFLFEYFSETQRNKGNFPGRFSGRQFSNSRSEMNVSTLELGDSALYLCASSSGQGPSTDTQYFGPGTRLTVL.

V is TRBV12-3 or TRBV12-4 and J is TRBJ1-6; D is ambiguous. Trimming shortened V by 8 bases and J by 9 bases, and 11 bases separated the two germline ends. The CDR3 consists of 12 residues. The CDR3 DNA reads TGTGCCAGCGGTGCGGGGAGTTCACCCCTCCACTTT. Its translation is CASGAGSSPLHF.

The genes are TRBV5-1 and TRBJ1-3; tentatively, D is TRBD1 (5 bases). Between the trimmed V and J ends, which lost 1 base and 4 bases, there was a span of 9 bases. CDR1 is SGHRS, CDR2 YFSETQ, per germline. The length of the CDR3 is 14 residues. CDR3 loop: CASSLSGRGNTIYF. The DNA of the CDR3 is TGCGCCAGCAGCTTGTCAGGGCGCGGAAACACCATATATTTT. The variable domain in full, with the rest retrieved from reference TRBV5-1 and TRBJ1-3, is KAGVTQTPRYLIKTRGQQVTLSCSPISGHRSVSWYQQTPGQGLQFLFEYFSETQRNKGNFPGRFSGRQFSNSRSEMNVSTLELGDSALYLCASSLSGRGNTIYFGEGSWLTVV.

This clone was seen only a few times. DNA for the CDR3: TGCGCCAGCAGCGAAGGGGGAGTCGGAGATACGCAGTATTTT. This codes for CASSEGGVGDTQYF. The V and J genes are TRBV5-1 and TRBJ2-3; D might be TRBD1 (6 bases). The V and J ends lost 4 bases and 5 bases respectively, with 14 bases between them. CDR3 length: 14 residues. The germline CDR1 and CDR2 sequences are SGHRS and YFSETQ.

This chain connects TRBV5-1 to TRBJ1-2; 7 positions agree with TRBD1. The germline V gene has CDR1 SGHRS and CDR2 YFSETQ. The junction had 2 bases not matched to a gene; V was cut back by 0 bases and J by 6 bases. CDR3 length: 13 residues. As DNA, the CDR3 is TGCGCCAGCAGCTTGGAGGGGGCGAATGGCTACACCTTC. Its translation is CASSLEGANGYTF. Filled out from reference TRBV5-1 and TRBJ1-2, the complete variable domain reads KAGVTQTPRYLIKTRGQQVTLSCSPISGHRSVSWYQQTPGQGLQFLFEYFSETQRNKGNFPGRFSGRQFSNSRSEMNVSTLELGDSALYLCASSLEGANGYTFGSGTRLTVV.

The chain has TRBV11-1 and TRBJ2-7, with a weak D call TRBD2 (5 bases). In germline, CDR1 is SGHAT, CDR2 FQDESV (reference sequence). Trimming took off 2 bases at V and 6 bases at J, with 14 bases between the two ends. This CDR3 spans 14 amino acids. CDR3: CASSLTSALSEQYF. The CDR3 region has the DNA TGTGCCAGCAGCTTAACTAGTGCCTTATCCGAGCAGTACTTC.

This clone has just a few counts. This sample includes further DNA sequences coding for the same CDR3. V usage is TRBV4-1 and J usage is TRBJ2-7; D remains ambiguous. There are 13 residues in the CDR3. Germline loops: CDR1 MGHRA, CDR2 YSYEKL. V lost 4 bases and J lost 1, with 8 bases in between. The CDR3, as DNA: TGCGCCAGCAGCCGTGAAACTTCCTACGAGCAGTACTTC. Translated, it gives CASSRETSYEQYF.

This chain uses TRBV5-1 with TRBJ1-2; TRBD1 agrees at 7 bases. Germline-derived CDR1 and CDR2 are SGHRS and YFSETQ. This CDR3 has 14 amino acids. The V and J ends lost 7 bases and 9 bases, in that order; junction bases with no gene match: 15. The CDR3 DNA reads TGCGCCAGCGCACCTTCTACAGGGGCCCCTCGCTACACCTTC. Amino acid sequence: CASAPSTGAPRYTF.

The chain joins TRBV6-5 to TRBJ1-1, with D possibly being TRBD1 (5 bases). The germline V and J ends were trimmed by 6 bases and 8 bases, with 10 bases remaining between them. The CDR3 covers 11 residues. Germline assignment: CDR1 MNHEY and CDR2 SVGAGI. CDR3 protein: CASSRRQEAFF. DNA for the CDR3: TGTGCCAGCAGCCGTCGACAGGAAGCTTTCTTT.

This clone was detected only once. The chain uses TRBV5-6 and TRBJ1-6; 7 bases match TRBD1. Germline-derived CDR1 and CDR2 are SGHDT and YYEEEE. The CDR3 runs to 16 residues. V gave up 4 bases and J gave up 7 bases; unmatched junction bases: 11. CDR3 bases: TGTGCCAGCAGCGCAAATACAGGGGACAGAAATTCACCCCTCCACTTT. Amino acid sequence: CASSANTGDRNSPLHF.